The 27 T cell receptor beta chains listed next were all sequenced from one sample in a study of T cell changes during pregnancy in multiple sclerosis. Data came from immunoSEQ multiplex PCR; TCRdb stores just in-frame clones and leaves some out. The profile shows around 67,000 clones, roughly 90% of them singletons. The sample was peripheral blood, taken after pregnancy. The receptor source for this set is a female donor in good health, enrolled as a control in a pregnancy study.

This rearrangement joins TRBV29-1 to TRBJ2-2, with D perhaps TRBD1 (5 bases). V was cut by 5 bases and J by 2 bases, with 12 bases left in between. Germline V lookup: CDR1 SQVTM, CDR2 ANQGSEA. This CDR3 contains 14 residues. DNA for the CDR3: TGCAGCGTTCAGGGTCAGCGTAACACCGGGGAGCTGTTTTTT. Encoded protein: CSVQGQRNTGELFF.

J is TRBJ2-5 and V is TRBV5-1; 8 bases align to TRBD1. The CDR3 has 15 amino acids. Germline trimming cut 4 bases from V and 5 bases from J; bases unmatched to any gene: 10. CDR1 is SGHRS, CDR2 YFSETQ, per germline. CDR3: CASSHTGQGGETQYF. DNA of the CDR3: TGCGCCAGCAGCCACACCGGACAGGGCGGGGAGACCCAGTACTTC.

This chain links TRBV6-6 with TRBJ2-5, with D perhaps TRBD1 (5 bases). The V gene's germline CDR1 is MNHNY and CDR2 SVGAGI (reference sequence). Trimming took 6 bases from V and 7 from J, leaving 15 bases between them. The CDR3 loop spans 13 amino acids. CDR3 in amino acids: CASSPNPRGTQYF. In nucleotides, the CDR3 is TGTGCCAGCAGCCCAAACCCTAGGGGGACCCAGTACTTC.

The V gene is TRBV19, the J gene TRBJ1-2; possibly TRBD1 for D (5 bases). The V and J ends lost 3 bases and 4 bases respectively, with 18 bases between them. CDR1 LNHDA and CDR2 SQIVND come from the germline V gene (reference sequence). This CDR3 spans 16 amino acids. This CDR3 reads CASSISFPQGTYGYTF. CDR3 in DNA: TGTGCCAGTAGTATCTCCTTTCCTCAGGGTACCTATGGCTACACCTTC.

The rearrangement links TRBV2 to TRBJ2-3, with a tentative D call TRBD1 (5 bases). The ends were cut back, 4 bases at V and 11 bases at J, with 10 bases in the middle. Per germline, CDR1 SNHLY and CDR2 FYNNEI. The length of the CDR3 is 11 residues. The DNA of the CDR3 is TGTGCCAGCAGTGGCCTACAGGTGCAGTATTTT. Translating it yields CASSGLQVQYF.

This clone was found once. The chain has TRBV27 and TRBJ2-7; D gene unclear. The CDR3 extends over 14 amino acids. Trimming took off 6 bases at V and 3 bases at J, with 15 bases between the two ends. The germline V gene has CDR1 MNHEY and CDR2 SMNVEV (reference sequence). The CDR3 is CASSWAPLDYEQYF. Written as DNA, the CDR3 is TGTGCCAGCAGCTGGGCCCCTTTAGACTACGAGCAGTACTTC.

The rearrangement uses TRBV19 and TRBJ1-1, with D uncertain. Germline CDR1 LNHDA, CDR2 SQIVND (reference sequence). Trimming removed 5 bases from V and 8 bases from J, with 21 bases in between. The CDR3 sequence is 15 residues long. The CDR3: CASSPRGGRPPEAFF. DNA of the CDR3: TGTGCCAGTAGTCCCCGGGGAGGGCGACCTCCCGAAGCTTTCTTT.

V is TRBV10-3 and J is TRBJ1-1; D is uncertain. The CDR3 is made up of 13 amino acids. The germline gives CDR1 ENHRY, CDR2 SYGVKD. V lost 4 bases and J lost 1, with 7 bases in between. The CDR3 DNA follows: TGTGCCATCAGTGTTGGGCAGAACACTGAAGCTTTCTTT. Translating gives CAISVGQNTEAFF.

The gene calls are TRBV5-4 and TRBJ2-1; 13 nucleotides align to TRBD2. CDR1 and CDR2 (germline): SGHNT, YYREEE (reference sequence). V was clipped by 5 bases and J by 8 bases; unmatched bases: 7. The CDR3 has 15 amino acids. The CDR3 protein is CASRTGTSGIDEQFF. CDR3 sequence (DNA): TGTGCCAGCAGAACCGGGACTAGCGGGATCGATGAGCAGTTCTTC. The full variable domain, with the rest looked up from reference TRBV5-4 and TRBJ2-1, is ETGVTQSPTHLIKTRGQQVTLRCSSQSGHNTVSWYQQALGQGPQFIFQYYREEENGRGNFPPRFSGLQFPNYSSELNVNALELDDSALYLCASRTGTSGIDEQFFGPGTRLTVL.

The rearrangement links TRBV15 to TRBJ2-1; D not resolved. Germline CDR1 LNHNV, CDR2 YYDKDF (reference sequence). Deletions cut 4 bases from V and 3 bases from J, with 7 bases between. This CDR3 region has 13 residues. The chain's CDR3 is CATSNEDYNEQFF. CDR3 coding DNA: TGTGCCACCAGCAATGAGGACTACAATGAGCAGTTCTTC.

The chain links TRBV4-3 to TRBJ1-1; 10 bases match TRBD1. The CDR3 sequence is 17 residues long. After removal of 1 base from V and 6 bases from J, the junction contained 11 bases not matched to a gene. Germline lookup yields CDR1 LGHNA and CDR2 YSLEER. The CDR3 DNA reads as TGCGCCAGCAGCCAAGGTCCCCGACAGGGGGCTTCGGCTGAAGCTTTCTTT. Its translation: CASSQGPRQGASAEAFF.

This chain uses TRBV2 with TRBJ1-6, with 7 bases identical to TRBD1. This CDR3 has 17 amino acids. Germline loops: CDR1 SNHLY, CDR2 FYNNEI. After removal of 6 bases from V and 4 bases from J, the junction contained 12 bases not matched to a gene. CDR3 amino acids: CASRRDSKTDYNSPLHF. The DNA for the CDR3 is TGTGCCAGCAGGAGGGACAGCAAGACTGATTATAATTCACCCCTCCACTTT.

This clone showed up just a few times. The chain links TRBV27 to TRBJ1-6, with D unresolved. The CDR3 sequence is 15 residues long. Trimming shortened V by 2 bases and J by 5 bases, and 10 bases separated the two germline ends. Germline CDR1 reads MNHEY; CDR2 reads SMNVEV (reference sequence). The CDR3 is CASSLAALDNSPLHF. The DNA for the CDR3 is TGTGCCAGCAGTTTAGCGGCCCTCGATAATTCACCCCTCCACTTT.

The rearrangement links TRBV29-1 to TRBJ2-1; D is perhaps TRBD2 (6 bases). The CDR3 has 15 amino acids. V was trimmed by 5 bases and J by 0 bases, leaving 14 bases between them. CDR1 and CDR2 from the germline V gene are SQVTM and ANQGSEA. The chain's CDR3 is CSVPPGEPSYNEQFF. The DNA for the CDR3 is TGCAGCGTTCCCCCGGGGGAGCCCTCCTACAATGAGCAGTTCTTC.

This chain uses TRBV19 with TRBJ2-2; D not certain. V was clipped by 4 bases and J by 8 bases, with 14 bases between them. Germline CDR1 is LNHDA and CDR2 is SQIVND (reference sequence). This CDR3 region has 14 residues. CDR3 region: CASSTPSMVGELFF. CDR3 nucleotides: TGTGCCAGTAGTACACCCAGTATGGTAGGGGAGCTGTTTTTT.

The chain joins TRBV27 to TRBJ2-3; TRBD2 aligns across 8 bases. CDR3 size: 17 residues. V was clipped by 5 bases and J by 2 bases; unmatched bases: 12. Germline CDR1 MNHEY, CDR2 SMNVEV (reference sequence). CDR3 sequence reads: CASSPATGGAHTDTQYF. Here the CDR3 DNA reads TGTGCCAGCAGTCCCGCGACCGGGGGGGCACACACAGATACGCAGTATTTT.

The CDR3 region is CASSTRDRGRTEAFF. Written as DNA, the CDR3 is TGTGCCAGCAGCACCCGGGACAGGGGGCGTACTGAAGCTTTCTTT. The rearrangement links TRBV5-8 to TRBJ1-1, with TRBD1 identical over 12 bases. The CDR3 contains 15 residues. Germline V gene lookup returns CDR1 SGHTS and CDR2 YDEGEE. Trimming cost V 4 bases and J 5 bases; bases outside gene matches: 6.

This chain connects TRBV5-1 to TRBJ2-3; tentatively, D is TRBD2 (6 bases). CDR3 size: 15 residues. The germline V gene encodes CDR1 SGHRS and CDR2 YFSETQ. Trimming pared 0 bases from V and 0 bases from J, leaving 8 bases between. This CDR3 reads CASSLASGSTDTQYF. CDR3 sequence (DNA): TGCGCCAGCAGCTTGGCCAGCGGGAGCACAGATACGCAGTATTTT.

This sequence joins TRBV30 and TRBJ2-7, with D possibly TRBD1 on 5 matching bases. Germline V gene data show CDR1 as GTSNPN and CDR2 as SVGIG (reference sequence). The CDR3 consists of 12 residues. Trimming took off 4 bases at V and 5 bases at J, with 12 bases between the two ends. CDR3 region: CAWTQGRHEQYF. DNA for the CDR3: TGTGCCTGGACCCAGGGTCGCCACGAGCAGTACTTC.

Of note for this clone: One end of the junction does not line up with germline, which may come from a read error. The CDR3 loop reads CAISGDSYERYF. The CDR3 DNA is TGTGCCATCAGCGGGGACTCCTACGAGCGGTACTTC. The chain uses TRBV10-3 and TRBJ2-7; a weak D match, TRBD2 (6 bases). CDR3 length: 12 amino acids. CDR1 ENHRY and CDR2 SYGVKD come from the germline V gene.

The genes are TRBV7-6 and TRBJ2-5; D unresolved. Germline values: CDR1 SGHVS, CDR2 FNYEAQ. CDR3 length equals 15 residues. Trimming took off 1 base at V and 5 bases at J, with 14 bases between the two ends. The CDR3 reads CASSLGEPPFETQYF. DNA for the CDR3: TGTGCCAGCAGCTTAGGAGAGCCCCCTTTTGAGACCCAGTACTTC. The full variable domain, in which reference TRBV7-6 and TRBJ2-5 provide the parts outside the CDR3, is GAGVSQSPRYKVTKRGQDVALRCDPISGHVSLYWYRQALGQGPEFLTYFNYEAQQDKSGLPNDRFSAERPEGSISTLTIQRTEQRDSAMYRCASSLGEPPFETQYFGPGTRLLVL.

The J gene is TRBJ1-3, the V gene TRBV11-3; tentative D call: TRBD1 (5 bases). The germline V gene has CDR1 SGHNT and CDR2 YENEEA. The ends were cut back, 3 bases at V and 0 bases at J, with 9 bases in the middle. This CDR3 spans 15 amino acids. The CDR3 sequence is CASSLPGPSGNTIYF. In nucleotides, the CDR3 is TGTGCCAGCAGCTTGCCAGGGCCCTCTGGAAACACCATATATTTT.

The chain joins TRBV27 to TRBJ2-2, with 7 bases that match TRBD1. Trimming took 0 bases from V and 7 from J; bases not matched to a gene: 5. From germline, CDR1 is MNHEY and CDR2 SMNVEV (reference sequence). The CDR3 is 15 amino acids. CDR3 loop: CASSLSVQGIGELFF. The CDR3 bases are TGTGCCAGCAGTTTATCGGTACAGGGGATCGGGGAGCTGTTTTTT.

The V and J genes are TRBV7-2 and TRBJ1-3, with D hard to call. The V and J ends lost 6 bases and 2 bases respectively, with 11 bases between them. The CDR3 runs to 14 residues. Germline CDR1 and CDR2: SGHTA and FQGNSA. The CDR3: CASSLSGAGNTIYF. As DNA, the CDR3 is TGTGCCAGCAGTCTGAGCGGGGCTGGAAACACCATATATTTT. The full variable domain, with the rest looked up from reference TRBV7-2 and TRBJ1-3, is GAGVSQSPSNKVTEKGKDVELRCDPISGHTALYWYRQSLGQGLEFLIYFQGNSAPDKSGLPSDRFSAERTGGSVSTLTIQRTQQEDSAVYLCASSLSGAGNTIYFGEGSWLTVV.

J is TRBJ2-3 and V is TRBV7-9; a weak D match, TRBD1 (5 bases). Germline V gene lookup returns CDR1 SEHNR and CDR2 FQNEAQ (reference sequence). V lost 4 bases to trimming and J lost 5 bases, with 13 bases between them. This CDR3 comprises 14 residues. The CDR3 loop reads CASSSVFRGDTQYF. CDR3 DNA: TGTGCCAGCAGCTCAGTTTTTAGGGGAGATACGCAGTATTTT.

This clone was detected once. V is TRBV5-6 and J is TRBJ2-7; 11 bases align to TRBD1. CDR1 SGHDT and CDR2 YYEEEE come from the germline V gene. Trimming at V came to 6 bases and at J to 2 bases, leaving 7 bases not matched to a gene. The CDR3 spans 15 residues. The CDR3 nucleotides are TGTGCCAGCACCTCCCCGGGACAGGGGGCCTACGAGCAGTACTTC. This translates into CASTSPGQGAYEQYF.

The chain recombines TRBV19 with TRBJ1-4; D is uncertain. V was pared by 4 bases and J by 1 base, with 10 bases between. The V gene's germline CDR1 is LNHDA and CDR2 SQIVND (reference sequence). The CDR3 runs to 15 residues. The CDR3 reads CASSKNPGTNEKLFF. CDR3 in DNA: TGTGCCAGTAGTAAAAACCCAGGAACTAATGAAAAACTGTTTTTT.